This T cell receptor beta chain appears in the sequencing data of a study of beta chain features in type 1 diabetes. Study-level findings and limits: Type 1 diabetes patients showed fewer insertions and more deletions at VDJ junctions. People with Type 1 diabetes carried modestly yet significantly shorter TCRB CDR3s in all four CD4+ subsets.

Points on this clone: Its antigen is as yet unknown.

The investigators reverse transcribed all of the isolated RNA, so they sequenced expressed TCRB transcripts. Sequenced by immunoSEQ multiplex PCR; TCRdb stores in-frame clones only, minus some. In the table there are about 280,000 clones, about 15% of which are singletons. Trimming removed 5 bases from V and 0 bases from J, with 20 bases in between. This CDR3 comprises 18 residues. Germline-derived CDR1 and CDR2 are SGHTA and FQGNSA. This chain links TRBV7-2 with TRBJ1-5; tentatively, D is TRBD1 (6 bases). The receptor's source is a man aged 18 to 35 with type 1 diabetes. The specimen sequenced was naive CD4+ T cells from blood. The CDR3 nucleotides read TGTGCCAGCAGCCTGCGGACAGTCACCTCCTATAGCAATCAGCCCCAGCATTTT. Amino acids: CASSLRTVTSYSNQPQHF.